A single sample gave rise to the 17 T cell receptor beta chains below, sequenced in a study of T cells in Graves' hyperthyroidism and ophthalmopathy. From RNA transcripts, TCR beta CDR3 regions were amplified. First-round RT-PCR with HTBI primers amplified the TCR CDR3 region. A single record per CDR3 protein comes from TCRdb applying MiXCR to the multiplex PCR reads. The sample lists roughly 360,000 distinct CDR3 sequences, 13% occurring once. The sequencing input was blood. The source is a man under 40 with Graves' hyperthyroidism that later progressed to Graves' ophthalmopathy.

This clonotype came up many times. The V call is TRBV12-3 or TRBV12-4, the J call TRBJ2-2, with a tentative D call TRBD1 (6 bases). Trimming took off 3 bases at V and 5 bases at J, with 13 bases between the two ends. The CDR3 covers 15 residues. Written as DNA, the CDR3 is TGTGCCAGCAGTTTGGGTCTTAGGGGGACCGGGGAGCTGTTTTTT. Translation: CASSLGLRGTGELFF.

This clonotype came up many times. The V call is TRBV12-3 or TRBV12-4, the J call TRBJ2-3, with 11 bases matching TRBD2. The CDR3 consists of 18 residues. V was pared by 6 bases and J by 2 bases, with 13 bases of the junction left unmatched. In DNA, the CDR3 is TGTGCCAGCAGAACCCTCGGACTAGCGGGCGGGGCCACAGATACGCAGTATTTT. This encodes CASRTLGLAGGATDTQYF.

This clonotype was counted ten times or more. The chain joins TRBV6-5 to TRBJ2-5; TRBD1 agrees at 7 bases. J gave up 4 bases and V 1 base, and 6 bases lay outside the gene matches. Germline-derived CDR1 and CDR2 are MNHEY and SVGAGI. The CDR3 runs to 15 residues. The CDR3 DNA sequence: TGTGCCAGCAGTTACTGGGACAGCGAAGGAGAGACCCAGTACTTC. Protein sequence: CASSYWDSEGETQYF.

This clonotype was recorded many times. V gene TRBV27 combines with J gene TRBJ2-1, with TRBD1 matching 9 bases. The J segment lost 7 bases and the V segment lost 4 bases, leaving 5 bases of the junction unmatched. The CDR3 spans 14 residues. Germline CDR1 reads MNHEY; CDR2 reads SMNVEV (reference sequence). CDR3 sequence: CASSWDRVSNEQFF. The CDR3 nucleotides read TGTGCCAGCAGTTGGGACAGGGTGTCAAATGAGCAGTTCTTC.

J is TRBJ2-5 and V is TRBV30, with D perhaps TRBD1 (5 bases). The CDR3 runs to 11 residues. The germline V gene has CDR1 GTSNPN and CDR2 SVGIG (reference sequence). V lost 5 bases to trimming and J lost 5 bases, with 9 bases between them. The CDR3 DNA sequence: TGTGCCTGGGGCCAGGGCGAGACCCAGTACTTC. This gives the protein CAWGQGETQYF.

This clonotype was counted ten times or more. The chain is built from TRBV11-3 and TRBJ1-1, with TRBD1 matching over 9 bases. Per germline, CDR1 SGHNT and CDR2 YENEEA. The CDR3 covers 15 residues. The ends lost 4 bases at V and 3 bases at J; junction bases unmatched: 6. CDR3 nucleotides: TGTGCCAGCAGCTCACAGGGGGCTGGGCACACTGAAGCTTTCTTT. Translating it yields CASSSQGAGHTEAFF.

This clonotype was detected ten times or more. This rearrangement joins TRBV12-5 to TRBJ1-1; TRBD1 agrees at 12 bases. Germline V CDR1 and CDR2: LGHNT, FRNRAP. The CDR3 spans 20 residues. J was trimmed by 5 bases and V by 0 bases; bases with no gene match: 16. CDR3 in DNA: TGTGCTAGTGGTTTGGTACATTGGTCGGGACAGGGGGCTGCTGGGACTGAAGCTTTCTTT. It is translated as CASGLVHWSGQGAAGTEAFF. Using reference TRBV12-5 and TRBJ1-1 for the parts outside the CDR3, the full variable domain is DARVTQTPRHKVTEMGQEVTMRCQPILGHNTVFWYRQTMMQGLELLAYFRNRAPLDDSGMPKDRFSAEMPDATLATLKIQPSEPRDSAVYFCASGLVHWSGQGAAGTEAFFGQGTRLTVV.

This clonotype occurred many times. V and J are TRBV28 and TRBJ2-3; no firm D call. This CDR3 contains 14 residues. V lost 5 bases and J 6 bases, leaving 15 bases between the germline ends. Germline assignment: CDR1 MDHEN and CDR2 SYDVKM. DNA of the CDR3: TGTGCCAGCAGTGCGAGACTTCCTCGGGATACGCAGTATTTT. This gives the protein CASSARLPRDTQYF.

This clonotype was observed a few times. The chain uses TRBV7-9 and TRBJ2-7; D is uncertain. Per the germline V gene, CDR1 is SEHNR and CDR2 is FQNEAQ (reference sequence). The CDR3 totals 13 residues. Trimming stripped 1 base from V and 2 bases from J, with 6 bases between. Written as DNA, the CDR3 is TGTGCCAGCAGCTTAGATACCCCCTACGAGCAGTACTTC. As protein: CASSLDTPYEQYF.

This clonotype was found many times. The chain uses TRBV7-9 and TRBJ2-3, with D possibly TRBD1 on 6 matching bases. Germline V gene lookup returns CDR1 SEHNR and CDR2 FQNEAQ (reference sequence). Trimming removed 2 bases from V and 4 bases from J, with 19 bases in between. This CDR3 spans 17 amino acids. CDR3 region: CASSLITGTLNADTQYF. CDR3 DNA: TGTGCCAGCAGCTTAATAACCGGGACACTGAACGCAGATACGCAGTATTTT.

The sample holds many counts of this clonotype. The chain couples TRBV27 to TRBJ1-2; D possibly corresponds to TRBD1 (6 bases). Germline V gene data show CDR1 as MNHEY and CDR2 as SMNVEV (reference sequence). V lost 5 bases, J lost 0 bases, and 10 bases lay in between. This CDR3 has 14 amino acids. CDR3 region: CASSPRDTNYGYTF. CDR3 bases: TGTGCCAGCAGTCCCCGGGACACTAACTATGGCTACACCTTC.

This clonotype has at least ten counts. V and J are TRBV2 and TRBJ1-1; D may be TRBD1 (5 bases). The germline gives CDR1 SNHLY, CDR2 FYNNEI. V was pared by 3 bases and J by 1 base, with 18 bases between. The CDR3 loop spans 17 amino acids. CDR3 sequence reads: CASSESSGTGGNTEAFF. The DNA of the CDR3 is TGTGCCAGCAGTGAGAGTTCCGGCACAGGAGGGAACACTGAAGCTTTCTTT.

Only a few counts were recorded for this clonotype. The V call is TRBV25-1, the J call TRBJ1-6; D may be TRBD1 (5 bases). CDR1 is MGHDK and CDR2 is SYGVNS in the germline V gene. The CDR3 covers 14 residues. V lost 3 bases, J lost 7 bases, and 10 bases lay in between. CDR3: CASSEGRRNSPLHF. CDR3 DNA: TGTGCCAGCAGTGAGGGACGCCGAAATTCACCCCTCCACTTT.

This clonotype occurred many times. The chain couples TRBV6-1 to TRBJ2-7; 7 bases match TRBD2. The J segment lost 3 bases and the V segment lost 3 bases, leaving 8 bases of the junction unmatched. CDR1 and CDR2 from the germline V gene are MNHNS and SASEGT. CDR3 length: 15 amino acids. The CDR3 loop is CASSDRTGGGYEQYF. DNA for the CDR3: TGTGCCAGCAGTGACCGGACGGGGGGAGGCTACGAGCAGTACTTC.

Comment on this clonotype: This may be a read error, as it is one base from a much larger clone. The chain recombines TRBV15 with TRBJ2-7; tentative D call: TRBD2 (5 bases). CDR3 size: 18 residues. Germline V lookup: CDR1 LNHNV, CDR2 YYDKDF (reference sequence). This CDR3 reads CATNRDLGPRTVSYEQYF. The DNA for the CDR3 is TGTGCCACCAACAGAGATCTCGGGCCCAGGACTGTTTCCTACGAGCAGTACTTC. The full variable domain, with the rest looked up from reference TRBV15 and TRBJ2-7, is DAMVIQNPRYQVTQFGKPVTLSCSQTLNHNVMYWYQQKSSQAPKLLFHYYDKDFNNEADTPDNFQSRRPNTSFCFLDIRSPGLGDTAMYLCATNRDLGPRTVSYEQYFGPGTRLTVT.

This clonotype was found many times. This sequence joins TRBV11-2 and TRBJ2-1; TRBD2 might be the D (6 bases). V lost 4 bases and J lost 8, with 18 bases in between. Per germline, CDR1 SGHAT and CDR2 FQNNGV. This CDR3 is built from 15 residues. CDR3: CASSWGLTQGDEQFF. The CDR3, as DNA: TGTGCCAGCAGCTGGGGACTCACTCAGGGAGATGAGCAGTTCTTC.

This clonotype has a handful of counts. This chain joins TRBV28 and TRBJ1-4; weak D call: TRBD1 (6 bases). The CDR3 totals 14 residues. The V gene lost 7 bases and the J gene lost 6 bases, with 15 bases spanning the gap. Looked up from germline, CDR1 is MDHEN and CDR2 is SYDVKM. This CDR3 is CASTSGVGYEKLFF. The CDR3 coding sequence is TGTGCCAGCACCTCAGGGGTGGGGTATGAAAAACTGTTTTTT.